The entry that follows covers one T cell receptor (beta chain) sequence. The trim removed 7 bases at V and 4 bases at J, leaving 9 bases unmatched. Per germline, CDR1 SNHLY and CDR2 FYNNEI. The CDR3 has 16 amino acids. TCRdb reanalysed the 5' RACE reads using MiXCR and keeps one entry per CDR3 protein. The profile shows approximately 50,000 distinct CDR3 sequences, roughly 14% of them singletons. The data derive from a study of T cells of healthy individuals. This receptor was obtained from a human donor in good health. The chain couples TRBV2 to TRBJ2-1; 11 bases are a match to TRBD2. This chain's CDR3 is CASTLKLAGGYNEQFF. The DNA for the CDR3 is TGTGCCAGCACCCTAAAGCTAGCGGGAGGTTACAATGAGCAGTTCTTC. The variable domain in full, completed from reference TRBV2 and TRBJ2-1, reads EPEVTQTPSHQVTQMGQEVILRCVPISNHLYFYWYRQILGQKVEFLVSFYNNEISEKSEIFDDQFSVERPDGSNFTLKIRSTKLEDSAMYFCASTLKLAGGYNEQFFGPGTRLTVL.